This section outlines one T cell receptor beta chain sequence together with its context. Its antigen is unknown. This entry is derived from a study of T cell responses to AZD1222 COVID-19 vaccine. Study-wide points: The peak T cell response came first, and repertoires were sampled only after it. Among the donors, most were white British and more were female, and clonal diversity was possibly underestimated.

TCRdb's table, derived via immunoSEQ multiplex PCR, lists solely in-frame clones and lacks some. The sample shows roughly 150,000 clones, roughly 92% of them seen only once. Sequencing used peripheral blood, obtained 28 days after the second AZD1222 dose. The receptor was derived from an adult who received the AZD1222 COVID-19 vaccine.

CDR3: CASSFDSAEAFF. Written as DNA, the CDR3 is TGTGCCAGCAGCTTTGACAGCGCTGAAGCTTTCTTT. The genes are TRBV11-2 and TRBJ1-1; a possible D gene is TRBD1 (5 bases). The CDR3 is made up of 12 amino acids. V lost 3 bases and J lost 6, with 8 bases in between. Germline values: CDR1 SGHAT, CDR2 FQNNGV. Full variable domain (remainder filled in from reference TRBV11-2 and TRBJ1-1): EAGVAQSPRYKIIEKRQSVAFWCNPISGHATLYWYQQILGQGPKLLIQFQNNGVVDDSQLPKDRFSAERLKGVDSTLKIQPAKLEDSAVYLCASSFDSAEAFFGQGTRLTVV.